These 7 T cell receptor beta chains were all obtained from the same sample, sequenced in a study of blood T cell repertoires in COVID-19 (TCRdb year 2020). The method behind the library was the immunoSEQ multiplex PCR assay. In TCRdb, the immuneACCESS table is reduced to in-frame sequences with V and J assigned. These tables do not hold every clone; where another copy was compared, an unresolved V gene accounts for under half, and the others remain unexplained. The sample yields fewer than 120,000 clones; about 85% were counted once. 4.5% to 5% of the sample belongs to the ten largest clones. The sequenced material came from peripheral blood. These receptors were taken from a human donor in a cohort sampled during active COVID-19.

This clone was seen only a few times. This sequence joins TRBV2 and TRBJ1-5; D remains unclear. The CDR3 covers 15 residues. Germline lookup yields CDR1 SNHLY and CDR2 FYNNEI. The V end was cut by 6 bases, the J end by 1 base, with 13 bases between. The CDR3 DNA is TGTGCCAGCAGGGAGGACCGTGGAAGCAATCAGCCCCAGCATTTT. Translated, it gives CASREDRGSNQPQHF.

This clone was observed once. CDR3 sequence reads: CASSPTDGGYTF. Written as DNA, the CDR3 is TGTGCCAGCAGCCCGACAGATGGTGGCTACACCTTC. The chain combines TRBV7-9 with TRBJ1-2; the D gene is possibly TRBD1 (5 bases). V was clipped by 5 bases and J by 7 bases, with 11 bases between them. Per the germline V gene, CDR1 is SEHNR and CDR2 is FQNEAQ (reference sequence). The CDR3 spans 12 residues.

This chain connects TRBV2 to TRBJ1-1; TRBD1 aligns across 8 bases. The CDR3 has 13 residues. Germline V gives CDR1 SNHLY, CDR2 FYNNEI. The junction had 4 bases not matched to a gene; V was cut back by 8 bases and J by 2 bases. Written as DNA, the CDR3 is TGTGCCAGCGGACAGGGCCTAAACACTGAAGCTTTCTTT. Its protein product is CASGQGLNTEAFF. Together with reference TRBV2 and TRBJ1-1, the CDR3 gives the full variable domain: EPEVTQTPSHQVTQMGQEVILRCVPISNHLYFYWYRQILGQKVEFLVSFYNNEISEKSEIFDDQFSVERPDGSNFTLKIRSTKLEDSAMYFCASGQGLNTEAFFGQGTRLTVV.

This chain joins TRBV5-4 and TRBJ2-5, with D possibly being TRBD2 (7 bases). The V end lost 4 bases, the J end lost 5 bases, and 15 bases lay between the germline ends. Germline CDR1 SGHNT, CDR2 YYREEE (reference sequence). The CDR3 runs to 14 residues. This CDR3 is CASSAPGGRETQYF. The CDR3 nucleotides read TGTGCCAGCAGCGCGCCGGGGGGCCGGGAGACCCAGTACTTC.

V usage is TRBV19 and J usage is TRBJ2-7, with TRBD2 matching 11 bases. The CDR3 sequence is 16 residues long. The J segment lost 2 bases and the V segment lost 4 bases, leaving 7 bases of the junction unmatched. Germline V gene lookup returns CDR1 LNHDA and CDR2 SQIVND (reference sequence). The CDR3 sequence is CASSKRGTSGTYEQYF. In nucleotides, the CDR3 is TGTGCCAGTAGTAAGCGTGGGACTAGCGGAACCTACGAGCAGTACTTC.

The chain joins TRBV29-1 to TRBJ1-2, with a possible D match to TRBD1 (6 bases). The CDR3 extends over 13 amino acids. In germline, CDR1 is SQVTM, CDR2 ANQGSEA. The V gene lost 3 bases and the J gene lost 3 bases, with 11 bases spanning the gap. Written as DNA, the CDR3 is TGCAGCGTTGACAGGGACACTTACTATGGCTACACCTTC. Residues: CSVDRDTYYGYTF.

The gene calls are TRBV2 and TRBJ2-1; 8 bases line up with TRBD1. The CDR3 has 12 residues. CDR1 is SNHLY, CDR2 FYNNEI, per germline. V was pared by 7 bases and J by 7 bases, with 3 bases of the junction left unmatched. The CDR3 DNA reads TGTGCCAGCAACTACAGGGGGAATGAGCAGTTCTTC. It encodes CASNYRGNEQFF.